The 19 T cell receptor beta chains below all came from one sample that was sequenced in a study of T cell responses to AZD1222 COVID-19 vaccine. Method: immunoSEQ multiplex PCR; TCRdb's copy keeps in-frame clones and lacks some. The sample holds about 140,000 clones, roughly 89% seen once. The sequencing here drew on peripheral blood, taken on day 0 of AZD1222 vaccination. The receptors come from an adult in good health.

The genes are TRBV5-1 and TRBJ1-4; D perhaps matches TRBD1 (5 bases). The germline CDR1 and CDR2 sequences are SGHRS and YFSETQ. The CDR3 has 16 amino acids. Trimming cost V 4 bases and J 7 bases, with 20 bases left between them. DNA for the CDR3: TGCGCCAGCAGCCCGGGATCCGGGACCCGGCGTGAAAAACTGTTTTTT. Protein sequence: CASSPGSGTRREKLFF. Based on the CDR3 plus reference TRBV5-1 and TRBJ1-4, the full variable domain is KAGVTQTPRYLIKTRGQQVTLSCSPISGHRSVSWYQQTPGQGLQFLFEYFSETQRNKGNFPGRFSGRQFSNSRSEMNVSTLELGDSALYLCASSPGSGTRREKLFFGSGTQLSVL.

J is TRBJ1-1 and V is TRBV19; D not certain. The germline V gene encodes CDR1 LNHDA and CDR2 SQIVND (reference sequence). Trimming left V 0 bases short and J 5 bases short, with 7 bases between. This CDR3 contains 13 residues. CDR3 nucleotide sequence: TGTGCCAGTAGTATAGATTTGGATACTGAAGCTTTCTTT. Protein: CASSIDLDTEAFF.

The chain employs TRBV10-3 and TRBJ1-2, with D possibly being TRBD1 (5 bases). Deletions cut 0 bases from V and 5 bases from J, with 7 bases between. There are 13 residues in the CDR3. The germline gives CDR1 ENHRY, CDR2 SYGVKD. The CDR3 sequence is CAISESGDYGYTF. CDR3 bases: TGTGCCATCAGTGAGTCAGGGGATTATGGCTACACCTTC.

V gene TRBV23-1 combines with J gene TRBJ1-2; the D gene is possibly TRBD1 (5 bases). TRBV23-1 carries the ORF label, with uncertain function. This CDR3 spans 16 amino acids. V was shortened by 0 bases and J by 4 bases, with 15 bases between the two germline ends. The CDR3 spells CASSQSRQGRAYGYTF. Written as DNA, the CDR3 is TGCGCCAGCAGTCAATCGAGGCAGGGTAGGGCCTATGGCTACACCTTC.

The chain employs TRBV28 and TRBJ2-1, with 8 nucleotides matching TRBD2. Germline V lookup: CDR1 MDHEN, CDR2 SYDVKM. V lost 2 bases and J lost 8; bases outside the gene matches: 8. The CDR3 totals 15 residues. CDR3 residues: CASSLGVSGTDEQFF. The CDR3 DNA reads TGTGCCAGCAGTTTAGGGGTTAGCGGGACTGATGAGCAGTTCTTC.

The genes are TRBV28 and TRBJ2-7; D gene ambiguous. Trimming removed 2 bases from V and 3 bases from J, with 8 bases in between. Germline loops: CDR1 MDHEN, CDR2 SYDVKM. The CDR3 sequence is 13 residues long. CDR3 in amino acids: CASSLERHYEQYF. CDR3 bases: TGTGCCAGCAGTTTAGAGAGACACTACGAGCAGTACTTC.

The chain uses TRBV24-1 and TRBJ2-1; 9 bases align to TRBD1. V lost 9 bases, J lost 5 bases, and 7 bases stayed unmatched. Germline V lookup: CDR1 KGHDR, CDR2 SFDVKD. This CDR3 has 14 amino acids. This CDR3 reads CATVGQGINNEQFF. For the CDR3, the DNA is TGTGCCACCGTAGGACAGGGGATCAACAATGAGCAGTTCTTC.

Here the CDR3 DNA reads TGTGCCAGCAGTTTGGGCTTTGGGACAGATACGCAGTATTTT. It specifies CASSLGFGTDTQYF. The chain has TRBV27 and TRBJ2-3, with D uncertain. V dropped 3 bases and J dropped 3 bases, with 10 bases sitting between them. This CDR3 is built from 14 residues. Germline assignment: CDR1 MNHEY and CDR2 SMNVEV (reference sequence).

This chain joins TRBV2 and TRBJ2-7; D not certain. Per the germline V gene, CDR1 is SNHLY and CDR2 is FYNNEI. Trimming removed 1 base at V and 5 bases at J, with 9 bases between. The CDR3 covers 13 residues. The CDR3 nucleotides are TGTGCCAGCAGTGAAGGGCAGGCAGACGAGCAGTACTTC. Translating it yields CASSEGQADEQYF.

V is TRBV24-1 and J is TRBJ2-3; D is undetermined. CDR1 and CDR2 from the germline V gene are KGHDR and SFDVKD. V lost 6 bases and J 5 bases, leaving 14 bases between the germline ends. The CDR3 contains 14 residues. The CDR3 DNA reads as TGTGCCACCAGTTCCCCAGGACGAGGAGATACGCAGTATTTT. It codes for CATSSPGRGDTQYF.

This clone occurred a few times. The genes are TRBV14 and TRBJ2-7; D call uncertain. V lost 3 bases and J lost 7, with 19 bases in between. The CDR3 loop spans 15 amino acids. In germline, CDR1 is SGHDN, CDR2 FVKESK. The CDR3 sequence is CASSHRKGERGEQYF. DNA of the CDR3: TGTGCCAGCAGCCACAGGAAGGGTGAACGTGGAGAGCAGTACTTC. The whole variable domain, filled in from reference TRBV14 and TRBJ2-7, reads EAGVTQFPSHSVIEKGQTVTLRCDPISGHDNLYWYRRVMGKEIKFLLHFVKESKQDESGMPNNRFLAERTGGTYSTLKVQPAELEDSGVYFCASSHRKGERGEQYFGPGTRLTVT.

V is TRBV27 and J is TRBJ2-5, with 10 bases aligning to TRBD1. V was clipped by 6 bases and J by 1 base; unmatched bases: 20. The CDR3 extends over 20 amino acids. CDR1 MNHEY and CDR2 SMNVEV come from the germline V gene (reference sequence). The CDR3 nucleotides are TGTGCCAGCAGGGACCGCTCCGGGACAGGGGCGCGGTTTGGCCAAGAGACCCAGTACTTC. Encoded protein: CASRDRSGTGARFGQETQYF.

The V gene is TRBV21-1, the J gene TRBJ1-4; TRBD1 was called by the table and not checked on the DNA. TRBV21-1 constitutes a pseudogene. The CDR3 covers 15 residues. CDR3 sequence: CASSAQTLANEKLFF. The DNA of the CDR3 is TGTGCCAGCAGCGCCCAGACACTTGCTAATGAAAAACTGTTTTTT.

This chain uses TRBV7-8 with TRBJ1-1; D uncertain. V was pared by 1 base and J by 1 base, with 10 bases between. The CDR3 is 15 residues long. Germline V CDR1 and CDR2: SGHVS, FQNEAQ. The CDR3 spells CASSLVASKNTEAFF. The CDR3 DNA is TGTGCCAGCAGCTTAGTGGCTTCCAAGAACACTGAAGCTTTCTTT.

This sequence joins TRBV7-8 and TRBJ2-7; 9 positions match TRBD2. Trimming at V came to 4 bases and at J to 4 bases, leaving 5 bases not matched to a gene. This CDR3 is built from 14 residues. In germline, CDR1 is SGHVS, CDR2 FQNEAQ. CDR3 sequence: CASSSSGTGYEQYF. CDR3 in DNA: TGTGCCAGCAGCTCTAGCGGGACGGGATACGAGCAGTACTTC.

The chain recombines TRBV19 with TRBJ1-5; 11 bases align to TRBD1. Trimming took 7 bases from V and 0 from J; bases not matched to a gene: 5. Looked up from germline, CDR1 is LNHDA and CDR2 is SQIVND (reference sequence). CDR3 size: 16 residues. CDR3 protein: CASTGTGGNSNQPQHF. CDR3 nucleotides: TGTGCCAGTACCGGGACAGGGGGGAATAGCAATCAGCCCCAGCATTTT.

This CDR3 is CASTLVRQADTDTQYF. In DNA, the CDR3 is TGTGCCAGCACCCTCGTGCGGCAGGCTGACACAGATACGCAGTATTTT. The chain links TRBV7-9 to TRBJ2-3, with D unresolved. CDR3 length equals 16 residues. The V end lost 7 bases, the J end lost 2 bases, and 19 bases lay between the germline ends. In germline, CDR1 is SEHNR, CDR2 FQNEAQ (reference sequence).

V gene TRBV6-2 or TRBV6-3 combines with J gene TRBJ1-1; 8 positions agree with TRBD1. The CDR3 sequence is 16 residues long. Trimming cost V 4 bases and J 2 bases; bases outside gene matches: 9. Germline CDR1 MNHEY, CDR2 SVGEGT. CDR3 DNA: TGTGCCAGCAGTTCAACCCTCGGACAGGGCAACACTGAAGCTTTCTTT. As protein: CASSSTLGQGNTEAFF.

The chain has TRBV19 and TRBJ2-5, with D unresolved. Trimming removed 4 bases from V and 8 bases from J, with 17 bases in between. CDR3 length equals 14 residues. The V gene's germline CDR1 is LNHDA and CDR2 SQIVND (reference sequence). CDR3 sequence reads: CASSKSIEADTQYF. Written as DNA, the CDR3 is TGTGCCAGTAGTAAATCGATAGAGGCGGACACCCAGTACTTC.